This T cell receptor (beta chain) was identified during a study of cytomegalovirus exposure and HLA in healthy donors. The CDR3 is 14 residues long. Per germline, CDR1 WSHSY and CDR2 SAAADI. The J segment lost 7 bases and the V segment lost 3 bases, leaving 5 bases of the junction unmatched. 13 Jbeta primers and 60 Vbeta primers were used for the PCR. Assay used: immunoSEQ multiplex PCR; TCRdb lists only in-frame clones, some missing. The repertoire holds over 130,000 clones, with around 79% as singletons. Concerning this clone itself: What it binds is not known.

General study findings and limits: It was reported that TCR beta sequences correctly inferred the HLA-A and HLA-B alleles for most subjects. Later analysis identified a missense DCLRE1C variant that was linked to TCR beta V- and J-gene trimming. An observed cluster of highly shared sequence variants was recorded as a likely sequencing artifact.

The sample consisted of PBMCs. This sequence joins TRBV10-2 and TRBJ2-1, with TRBD2 identical over 8 bases. The origin of this receptor is a human donor in good health. The CDR3 is CASSDPGGANEQFF. The CDR3 coding sequence is TGCGCCAGCAGTGATCCCGGGGGGGCGAATGAGCAGTTCTTC.